The 22 T cell receptor beta chains presented below share a single source sample, sequenced in a study of shared clonotypes between healthy human individuals. Data came from immunoSEQ multiplex PCR; TCRdb stores just in-frame clones and leaves some out. The data show about 560,000 clones, with around 81% seen just once and 12% held by the top ten. Sample: PBMCs. These receptors were collected from a woman aged 40 to 50 in good health. Some clones in this sample may be carry-over from other donors' samples.

The chain joins TRBV19 to TRBJ2-2, with 9 positions matching TRBD1. Germline V gene data show CDR1 as LNHDA and CDR2 as SQIVND (reference sequence). J was trimmed by 5 bases and V by 6 bases; bases with no gene match: 7. The CDR3 is 15 amino acids. As DNA, the CDR3 is TGTGCCAGTAGCCAGACAGGGGGTGGGACCGGGGAGCTGTTTTTT. Protein sequence: CASSQTGGGTGELFF.

The chain joins TRBV15 to TRBJ2-5; D unclear. Germline CDR1 and CDR2: LNHNV and YYDKDF (reference sequence). Between the trimmed V and J ends, which lost 0 bases and 5 bases, there was a span of 7 bases. The CDR3 has 13 residues. CDR3 bases: TGTGCCACCAGCAGAGACTCGCGGGAGACCCAGTACTTC. It specifies CATSRDSRETQYF. Using reference TRBV15 and TRBJ2-5 for the parts outside the CDR3, the full variable domain is DAMVIQNPRYQVTQFGKPVTLSCSQTLNHNVMYWYQQKSSQAPKLLFHYYDKDFNNEADTPDNFQSRRPNTSFCFLDIRSPGLGDTAMYLCATSRDSRETQYFGPGTRLLVL.

The CDR3 here is CASSPKLAGGSTGELFF. The CDR3 region has the DNA TGTGCCAGCAGTCCGAAACTAGCGGGAGGTAGCACCGGGGAGCTGTTTTTT. V usage is TRBV7-2 and J usage is TRBJ2-2; 12 nucleotides agree with TRBD2. Germline V CDR1 and CDR2: SGHTA, FQGNSA. The CDR3 is 17 amino acids. V was clipped by 6 bases and J by 4 bases; unmatched bases: 9.

CDR3: CASSGQGGNQPQHF. In DNA form, the CDR3 reads TGTGCCAGTAGCGGACAGGGGGGGAATCAGCCCCAGCATTTT. The chain carries TRBV19 and TRBJ1-5; 10 bases are shared with TRBD1. The CDR3 extends over 14 amino acids. Germline V gives CDR1 LNHDA, CDR2 SQIVND (reference sequence). J was trimmed by 4 bases and V by 6 bases; bases with no gene match: 3.

This clone was observed many times. The CDR3 loop reads CASSWAYNEQFF. The CDR3 DNA follows: TGTGCCAGCAGTTGGGCCTACAATGAGCAGTTCTTC. The chain joins TRBV28 to TRBJ2-1, with no clear D. The CDR3 is 12 residues long. Between the trimmed V and J ends, which lost 4 bases and 2 bases, there was a span of 3 bases. Germline lookup yields CDR1 MDHEN and CDR2 SYDVKM.

Many counts were recorded for this clone. This chain uses TRBV7-3 with TRBJ1-2, with a possible D match to TRBD1 (5 bases). V shed 4 bases and J shed 6 bases, with 18 bases lying between them. The CDR3 consists of 15 residues. Germline V gives CDR1 SGHTA, CDR2 FQGTGA. The CDR3 DNA reads TGTGCCAGCAGCTCCGTTCCGGGGGATTTTGATGGCTACACCTTC. The encoded protein is CASSSVPGDFDGYTF.

This clone was recorded a few times. Other nucleotide sequences in the sample specify the same CDR3. The chain combines TRBV19 with TRBJ1-1; D is uncertain. Germline lookup yields CDR1 LNHDA and CDR2 SQIVND (reference sequence). V was pared by 3 bases and J by 0 bases, with 5 bases between. The CDR3 is 13 amino acids. CDR3 loop: CASSIGVNTEAFF. The CDR3 region has the DNA TGTGCCAGTAGTATCGGGGTGAACACTGAAGCTTTCTTT.

This chain links TRBV6-4 with TRBJ2-3, with no clear D. V lost 3 bases, J lost 2 bases, and 9 bases lay in between. This CDR3 is 14 amino acids long. In germline, CDR1 is MRHNA, CDR2 SNTAGT. CDR3 coding DNA: TGTGCCAGCAGTGAAGGCCGACCCACAGATACGCAGTATTTT. It encodes CASSEGRPTDTQYF.

The chain has TRBV27 and TRBJ2-3; 7 bases agree with TRBD1. The CDR3 is 14 amino acids. Germline trimming cut 7 bases from V and 1 base from J; bases unmatched to any gene: 5. In germline, CDR1 is MNHEY, CDR2 SMNVEV (reference sequence). The CDR3 nucleotides read TGTGCCAGCAACATACAGGGGCGCACAGATACGCAGTATTTT. Its protein is CASNIQGRTDTQYF.

This clone has just one count. This chain connects TRBV7-9 to TRBJ2-1; a possible D gene is TRBD1 (5 bases). The V end lost 3 bases, the J end lost 4 bases, and 10 bases lay between the germline ends. The CDR3 covers 14 residues. Germline CDR1 is SEHNR and CDR2 is FQNEAQ (reference sequence). In DNA form, the CDR3 reads TGTGCCAGCAGCTTTGACAGATCTTACAATGAGCAGTTCTTC. Residues: CASSFDRSYNEQFF.

This clone has more than one count but fewer than ten. The J gene is TRBJ2-7, the V gene TRBV4-1; the D gene is possibly TRBD2 (6 bases). V gave up 0 bases and J gave up 2 bases, with 14 bases separating them. Germline V CDR1 and CDR2: MGHRA, YSYEKL. The CDR3 has 16 amino acids. CDR3 residues: CASSQDGAGGPYEQYF. The CDR3 nucleotides read TGCGCCAGCAGCCAAGATGGGGCCGGGGGACCCTACGAGCAGTACTTC.

The rearrangement uses TRBV30 and TRBJ2-7; the match to TRBD1 covers 7 bases. The CDR3 loop spans 11 amino acids. V was pared by 5 bases and J by 6 bases, with 4 bases of the junction left unmatched. Germline V CDR1 and CDR2: GTSNPN, SVGIG (reference sequence). The DNA of the CDR3 is TGTGCCTGGGGATCAGGGGGCGAGCAGTACTTC. The encoded protein is CAWGSGGEQYF. Looking up the rest from reference TRBV30 and TRBJ2-7 gives the full variable domain: SQTIHQWPATLVQPVGSPLSLECTVEGTSNPNLYWYRQAAGRGLQLLFYSVGIGQISSEVPQNLSASRPQDRQFILSSKKLLLSDSGFYLCAWGSGGEQYFGPGTRLTVT.

This clone was observed a single time. One end of the junction is discordant with germline, which a read error may explain. This sample also contains other DNA sequences that code for the same CDR3. The CDR3 spells CAWKGQLNTEAFF. For the CDR3, the DNA is TGTGCCTGGAAGGGACAACTGAACACTGAAGCTTTCTTC. J is TRBJ1-1 and V is TRBV30; TRBD1 might be the D (6 bases). Germline V CDR1 and CDR2: GTSNPN, SVGIG (reference sequence). This CDR3 region has 13 residues. Looking up the rest from reference TRBV30 and TRBJ1-1 gives the full variable domain: SQTIHQWPATLVQPVGSPLSLECTVEGTSNPNLYWYRQAAGRGLQLLFYSVGIGQISSEVPQNLSASRPQDRQFILSSKKLLLSDSGFYLCAWKGQLNTEAFFGQGTRLTVV.

For this clone: This sequence is one base from a far larger clone and is likely a read error. The V call is TRBV6-6, the J call TRBJ2-6; a weak D match, TRBD1 (5 bases). Germline CDR1 reads MNHNY; CDR2 reads SVGAGI (reference sequence). The CDR3 length is 14 residues. Here the CDR3 reads CASSYSTGANALTF. For the CDR3, the DNA is TGTGCCAGCAGTTACTCGACTGGGGCCAACGCCCTGACTTTC.

The chain uses TRBV27 and TRBJ1-1; D gene ambiguous. Per germline, CDR1 MNHEY and CDR2 SMNVEV (reference sequence). With 3 bases removed from V and 3 bases from J, the gap between germline ends came to 8 bases. The CDR3 has 13 residues. CDR3 in amino acids: CASSFGVYTEAFF. The CDR3, as DNA: TGTGCCAGCAGTTTTGGGGTTTACACTGAAGCTTTCTTT.

This clone came up a few times. This rearrangement joins TRBV5-4 to TRBJ2-7; TRBD1 aligns across 11 bases. There are 14 residues in the CDR3. Per germline, CDR1 SGHNT and CDR2 YYREEE (reference sequence). Trimming at V came to 4 bases and at J to 6 bases, leaving 6 bases not matched to a gene. The CDR3 DNA reads TGTGCCAGCAGCGCTCGGGACAGGGGGGCCGAGCAGTACTTC. Translated: CASSARDRGAEQYF.

The table lists this clone with many counts. This sample also contains other DNA sequences that code for the same CDR3. This chain connects TRBV6-6 to TRBJ1-5; the D is unclear. Trimming took 7 bases from V and 1 from J, leaving 8 bases between them. The CDR3 spans 13 residues. CDR1 MNHNY and CDR2 SVGAGI come from the germline V gene (reference sequence). This CDR3 is CASTAVSNQPQHF. Written as DNA, the CDR3 is TGTGCCAGCACCGCCGTAAGCAATCAGCCCCAGCATTTT.

The rearrangement links TRBV28 to TRBJ1-4; 8 bases are a match to TRBD1. Germline CDR1 and CDR2: MDHEN and SYDVKM. The CDR3 spans 14 residues. V lost 6 bases and J lost 6; bases outside the gene matches: 6. The CDR3 reads CASRNPGQDEKLFF. The CDR3, as DNA: TGTGCCAGCAGAAACCCGGGACAGGATGAAAAACTGTTTTTT.

The gene calls are TRBV5-1 and TRBJ2-3; 7 bases are a match to TRBD1. Unmatched junction bases numbered 13, after V lost 7 bases and J lost 2 bases. Per the germline V gene, CDR1 is SGHRS and CDR2 is YFSETQ. CDR3 length: 16 amino acids. The CDR3 nucleotides are TGCGCCAGCTGCCCTCAAACCGGGACAGTCACAGATACGCAGTATTTT. Protein: CASCPQTGTVTDTQYF.

The rearrangement links TRBV7-6 to TRBJ2-7, with D perhaps matching TRBD2 (6 bases). Germline loops: CDR1 SGHVS, CDR2 FNYEAQ. The CDR3 is 15 residues long. Deletions cut 2 bases from V and 5 bases from J, with 16 bases between. The CDR3, as DNA: TGTGCCAGCAGCTTAATCGGCGGGAACCCTAACGAGCAGTACTTC. Its translation is CASSLIGGNPNEQYF.

The chain couples TRBV10-2 to TRBJ2-7; TRBD2 aligns across 8 bases. The length of the CDR3 is 16 residues. V was pared by 3 bases and J by 1 base, with 8 bases of the junction left unmatched. Germline lookup yields CDR1 WSHSY and CDR2 SAAADI. CDR3 residues: CASSDSGSLGSYEQYF. The CDR3 bases are TGCGCCAGCAGTGACAGCGGGAGCCTTGGGTCCTACGAGCAGTACTTC.

At least ten counts were recorded for this clone. The rearrangement links TRBV4-3 to TRBJ2-6; no reliable D call. This CDR3 comprises 16 residues. CDR1 is LGHNA, CDR2 YSLEER, per germline. The V gene lost 4 bases and the J gene lost 0 bases, with 10 bases spanning the gap. The CDR3, as DNA: TGCGCCAGCAGCCCCCAGATCAGCTCTGGGGCCAACGTCCTGACTTTC. It encodes CASSPQISSGANVLTF.